The TCR beta chain described here comes from a study of blood T cells in healthy people across ages. In its sample, this clonotype was seen a few times. Russia was home to the donors, healthy Caucasian individuals aged roughly 6 to 95. Researchers collected ten milliliters of peripheral blood from every single donor. The CDR3 runs to 14 residues. CDR1 is LGHDT, CDR2 YNNKEL, per germline (reference sequence). J gave up 4 bases and V 6 bases, and 5 bases lay outside the gene matches. A sample-barcoded 5' primer and a J-beta primer mix were used in a second PCR of roughly 7 to 12 cycles. MiXCR, run by TCRdb on the 5' RACE reads, gives a single entry per CDR3 protein. The table records approximately 1,000,000 distinct CDR3 sequences, around 43% of them present only once.

This TCR came from a woman in her sixties in good health. Sequenced material: blood. The chain uses TRBV3-1 and TRBJ2-3; 9 bases match TRBD1. The CDR3 loop is CASSGTGRSDTQYF. The CDR3 DNA reads TGTGCCAGCAGTGGGACAGGGAGGTCAGATACGCAGTATTTT.